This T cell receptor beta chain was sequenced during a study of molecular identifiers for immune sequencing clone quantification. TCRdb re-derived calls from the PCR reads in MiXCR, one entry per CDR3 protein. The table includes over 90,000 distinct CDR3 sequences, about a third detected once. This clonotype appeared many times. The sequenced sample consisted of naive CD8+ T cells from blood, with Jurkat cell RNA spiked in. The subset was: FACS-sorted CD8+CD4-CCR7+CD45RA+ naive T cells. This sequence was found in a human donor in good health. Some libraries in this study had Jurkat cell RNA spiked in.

CDR3 region: CASRASAASTDTQYF. For the CDR3, the DNA is TGTGCCAGCAGGGCTAGCGCTGCTAGCACAGATACGCAGTATTTT. The chain couples TRBV28 to TRBJ2-3; a weak D match, TRBD2 (6 bases). Germline assignment: CDR1 MDHEN and CDR2 SYDVKM. Trimming took off 6 bases at V and 0 bases at J, with 13 bases between the two ends. The CDR3 sequence is 15 residues long.